The sequence of this TCR beta chain was determined in a study of blood T cell repertoires in COVID-19 (dated by TCRdb to the early 2020s). With respect to the entire study: The collaborator samples originated in the United States, Italy and Spain and spanned the acute and convalescent phases of COVID-19. The material from the prospective study consisted of cDNA or gDNA derived from T cells, B-cell-depleted T cells, or PBMCs. Deeply sampled blood TCRbeta repertoires from subjects exposed to, actively infected with, or recovered from COVID-19 were included in the dataset. The repertoires were made available in a free public database intended to serve as a resource for research on the immune response to SARS-CoV-2. Samples were obtained from the ongoing ImmuneRACE study (first 160 participants) and from over a thousand subjects provided by 6 global collaborators. A de-identified subject ID, COVID-19 status, age in years and sex were almost always included in the sample metadata. Where available, HLA class I and class II types were taken from metadata supplied by the sample provider and were not determined by assay-based typing. Results the study describes overall, beyond this receptor: The amount of clinical and demographic metadata varied by source and participant and was provided uncurated.

This clone was seen once. This receptor's antigen is unknown. No per-base quality is available; no much larger clone lies one base away. The collaborating institutions used their own protocols to collect whole blood in K2EDTA tubes. For TCRbeta analysis, collaborators shipped samples as frozen whole blood, isolated PBMCs, or DNA extracted from either of those sample types. The immunoSEQ Assay, a bias-controlled multiplex PCR, was used to amplify TCRbeta CDR3 regions from genomic DNA. The study's processing was this. Within the assay, amplification of reference gene primers was used to estimate how many nucleated cells each sample contained. Sequence reads were collapsed and filtered to measure the absolute abundance of every unique TCRbeta CDR3 rearrangement. For each sample, productive Simpson clonality was calculated as the square root of Simpson's diversity index over productive rearrangements. Imported from immuneACCESS, the table was reduced by TCRdb to in-frame sequences with V and J called. These copies leave out some clones; in studies compared against another copy, an unresolved V gene accounts for under half, and the cause of the remainder is not known. The V and J calls and clone size are taken from that table; D and trimming were inferred from the DNA. This sample is represented by approximately 100,000 clones; roughly 80% of them were singletons. The ten largest clones add up to nearly 4.5% of the sample.

The CDR3 starts with the cysteine, ends with the phenylalanine, and has 15 residues. CDR3 DNA only is kept here, 45 bases in frame from base 1. Cut back by 1 base and 9 bases, the V and J ends lie 16 bases apart. The germline V gene gives CDR1 as KGHDR and CDR2 as SFDVKD. The chain links TRBV24-1 with TRBJ2-3; the D region possibly corresponds to TRBD1 (6 bases align). Sequencing was carried out using peripheral blood. The receptor was isolated from a man in his 60s with acute or convalescent COVID-19. The DNA sequence reads TGTGCCACCAGTGATTTCCCCAGGGGCGACAAGACGCAGTATTTT. Its protein reads: CATSDFPRGDKTQYF.